Listed below are T cell receptor beta chains from one sample, sequenced in a study of blood T cell repertoires in COVID-19. Sequencing used immunoSEQ multiplex PCR; TCRdb keeps in-frame clones, though not all of them. The data hold about 410,000 clones, with about 90% observed a single time. Sample: PBMCs or T cells enriched from blood (not recorded which). Receptors originate from a man aged 18 to 29 who had recovered from COVID-19. The CDR3 runs from the conserved cysteine through the conserved F or W. The order of the fields is clone size, V gene, J gene, D gene, CDR3 protein, CDR3 DNA. A D gene is named only where the DNA matches it firmly. Part of the rows lack a size; the others show once, few, many or a class for expanded clones.

.,TRBV11-1,TRBJ1-6,TRBD1,CASSFGQGRGNSPLHF,TGTGCCAGCAGCTTTGGACAGGGAAGGGGAAATTCACCCCTCCACTTT
.,TRBV2,TRBJ2-5,TRBD2,CASRATIGTTENQETQYF,TGTGCCAGCAGGGCGACTATTGGGACTACCGAAAACCAAGAGACCCAGTACTTC
.,TRBV27,TRBJ2-2,.,CASRGAGTGELFF,TGTGCCAGCCGGGGGGCAGGCACCGGGGAGCTGTTTTTT
.,TRBV5-1,TRBJ1-2,TRBD1,CASSLQGAEGYTF,TGCGCCAGCAGCTTACAGGGGGCGGAAGGCTACACCTTC
.,TRBV18,TRBJ2-1,TRBD1,CASIKQGASYNEQFF,TGTGCCAGTATAAAACAGGGGGCATCCTACAATGAGCAGTTCTTC
.,TRBV7-9,TRBJ2-2,.,CASSLAGSNTGELFF,TGTGCCAGCAGCTTAGCCGGGAGCAACACCGGGGAGCTGTTTTTT
.,TRBV18,TRBJ1-1,.,CASSPLPGGGTEAFF,TGTGCCAGCTCACCACTACCAGGTGGTGGCACTGAAGCTTTCTTT
.,TRBV11-2,TRBJ2-2,.,CASSLIRGTGELFF,TGTGCCAGCAGCTTAATCCGGGGCACCGGGGAGCTGTTTTTT
.,TRBV30,TRBJ1-1,TRBD1,CAWRTDRVTEAFF,TGTGCCTGGAGGACGGACAGGGTCACTGAAGCTTTCTTT
.,TRBV19,TRBJ2-2,.,CASSRGGGLNTGELFF,TGTGCCAGCTCGAGAGGGGGAGGGCTTAACACCGGGGAGCTGTTTTTT
.,TRBV21-1,TRBJ1-5,.,CASSKNVYEEIGVNQPQHF,TGTGCCAGCAGCAAAAATGTTTATGAGGAAATAGGGGTAAATCAGCCCCAGCATTTT
.,TRBV25-1,TRBJ1-5,.,CASSETARNQPQHF,TGTGCCAGCAGTGAAACAGCTCGCAATCAGCCCCAGCATTTT
.,TRBV19,TRBJ1-2,.,CASSSMDTYYGYTF,TGTGCCAGTAGTTCGATGGACACCTACTATGGCTACACCTTC
.,TRBV6-5,TRBJ1-1,.,CASREGRVWTEAFF,TGTGCCAGCAGAGAGGGGAGGGTATGGACTGAAGCTTTCTTT
.,TRBV24-1,TRBJ2-3,TRBD2,CATSALSAGGARDTQYF,TGTGCCACCAGTGCCCTATCGGCGGGAGGGGCCCGGGATACGCAGTATTTT
.,TRBV28,TRBJ1-5,.,CASSLSGEGNQPQHF,TGTGCCAGCAGTTTGTCAGGGGAGGGTAATCAGCCCCAGCATTTT
.,TRBV4-1,TRBJ1-2,.,CASSQDRRRDFGNYGYTF,TGCGCCAGCAGCCAAGATCGCCGCAGGGACTTCGGTAACTATGGCTACACCTTC
.,TRBV11-3,TRBJ1-1,.,CASSFTGDIAEAFF,TGTGCCAGCAGTTTTACAGGAGACATCGCTGAAGCTTTCTTT
.,TRBV7-9,TRBJ1-1,TRBD1,CASILGGGDTEAFF,TGTGCCAGCATCCTAGGGGGCGGGGACACTGAAGCTTTCTTT
.,TRBV3-1/TRBV3-2,TRBJ2-3,.,CASSQDPTRPDTQYF,TGTGCCAGCAGCCAAGATCCAACCAGGCCGGATACGCAGTATTTT
.,TRBV5-5,TRBJ1-1,TRBD1,CASSPGTALYEAFF,TGTGCCAGCAGCCCCGGGACAGCTCTATATGAAGCTTTCTTT
.,TRBV28,TRBJ1-5,.,CASSFAMGGVSNQPQHF,TGTGCCAGCAGTTTCGCAATGGGAGGGGTTAGCAATCAGCCCCAGCATTTT
.,TRBV10-3,TRBJ2-7,TRBD2,CAIKTGTSGALYEQYF,TGTGCCATCAAAACCGGGACTAGCGGGGCCCTCTACGAGCAGTACTTC
.,TRBV7-3,TRBJ1-1,TRBD1,CASGRDRGTEAFF,TGTGCCAGCGGCAGGGACAGAGGGACTGAAGCTTTCTTT
.,TRBV10-3,TRBJ2-4,.,CAISETDSGGLAKNIQYF,TGTGCCATCAGTGAGACGGATAGCGGAGGTCTAGCCAAAAACATTCAGTACTTC
once,TRBV7-8,TRBJ1-2,TRBD1,CASSSDRVYGYTF,TGTGCCAGCAGCTCGGACAGGGTTTATGGCTACACCTTC
.,TRBV10-3,TRBJ2-5,.,CAIKISGEETQYF,TGTGCCATCAAAATCAGCGGAGAAGAGACCCAGTACTTC
once,TRBV28,TRBJ1-4,TRBD1,CASSSPTHRGVMTPTNEKLFF,TGTGCCAGCAGTTCACCCACCCACAGGGGGGTCATGACGCCAACTAATGAAAAACTGTTTTTT
.,TRBV9,TRBJ1-3,TRBD1,CASSGRGLSSGNTIYF,TGTGCCAGCAGCGGCAGGGGGCTTTCCTCTGGAAACACCATATATTTT
.,TRBV30,TRBJ2-1,TRBD1,CAWLTGDHNEQFF,TGTGCCTGGCTGACAGGGGACCACAATGAGCAGTTCTTC
.,TRBV18,TRBJ2-7,TRBD1,CASSPGTGFYEQYF,TGTGCCAGCTCGCCCGGGACAGGCTTCTACGAGCAGTACTTC
.,TRBV3-1/TRBV3-2,TRBJ2-7,.,CASSQRALANEQYF,TGTGCCAGCAGCCAACGAGCATTAGCTAACGAGCAGTACTTC
.,TRBV6-4,TRBJ2-2,TRBD1,CASRETGYDTGELFF,TGTGCCAGCAGAGAGACAGGGTATGACACCGGGGAGCTGTTTTTT
.,TRBV5-6,TRBJ2-3,TRBD2,CASSHPTSVSTDTQYF,TGTGCCAGCAGCCACCCGACTAGCGTAAGCACAGATACGCAGTATTTT
.,TRBV7-8,TRBJ2-1,.,CASSLGGWDEQFF,TGTGCCAGCAGCTTAGGCGGGTGGGATGAGCAGTTCTTC
.,TRBV5-1,TRBJ2-1,.,CASSLVGDYNEQFF,TGCGCCAGCAGCTTGGTCGGGGATTACAATGAGCAGTTCTTC
once,TRBV3-1/TRBV3-2,TRBJ1-1,.,CASSRTGTEAFF,TGTGCCAGCAGTCGGACTGGTACTGAAGCTTTCTTT
once,TRBV20-1,TRBJ1-1,TRBD1,CSASMNRGIGLAFF,TGCAGTGCTAGTATGAACAGGGGAATTGGATTGGCTTTCTTT
.,TRBV15,TRBJ2-4,.,CATSRDGRGQYF,TGTGCCACCAGCAGAGATGGACGGGGTCAGTACTTC
.,TRBV3-1/TRBV3-2,TRBJ2-7,.,CASSQAGDKYEQYF,TGTGCCAGCAGCCAAGCCGGGGACAAGTACGAGCAGTACTTC
.,TRBV3-1/TRBV3-2,TRBJ1-4,.,CASSQKTEVEKLFF,TGTGCCAGCAGCCAAAAGACCGAGGTAGAAAAACTGTTTTTT
.,TRBV27,TRBJ2-3,TRBD2,CASSLAGGPDTQYF,TGTGCCAGCAGCCTAGCGGGAGGACCAGATACGCAGTATTTT
.,TRBV11-2,TRBJ2-7,.,CASSLTGLGASYEQYF,TGTGCCAGCAGCTTAACCGGACTGGGGGCCTCCTACGAGCAGTACTTC
.,TRBV10-3,TRBJ1-1,.,CAITNSGFNTEAFF,TGTGCCATCACTAACTCGGGGTTCAACACTGAAGCTTTCTTT
.,TRBV7-2,TRBJ2-7,TRBD2,CASSLAGGLDEQYF,TGTGCCAGCAGCTTAGCGGGAGGGCTTGACGAGCAGTACTTC
.,TRBV3-1/TRBV3-2,TRBJ1-6,.,CASSQEDTRRVGGSPLHF,TGTGCCAGCAGCCAAGAAGACACCAGAAGGGTAGGAGGTTCACCCCTCCACTTT
.,TRBV18,TRBJ2-7,.,CASSPTDSSYEQYF,TGTGCCAGCTCACCCACGGACAGCTCCTACGAGCAGTACTTC
.,TRBV9,TRBJ1-4,.,CASSVGIRGFEKLFF,TGTGCCAGCAGCGTAGGAATCAGGGGTTTCGAAAAACTGTTTTTT
.,TRBV27,TRBJ1-6,.,CASSSSPWSPLHF,TGTGCCAGCAGTTCTAGCCCCTGGTCACCCCTCCACTTT
.,TRBV10-3,TRBJ1-5,.,CAIQSSGGNQPQHF,TGTGCCATCCAAAGTTCGGGAGGCAATCAGCCCCAGCATTTT